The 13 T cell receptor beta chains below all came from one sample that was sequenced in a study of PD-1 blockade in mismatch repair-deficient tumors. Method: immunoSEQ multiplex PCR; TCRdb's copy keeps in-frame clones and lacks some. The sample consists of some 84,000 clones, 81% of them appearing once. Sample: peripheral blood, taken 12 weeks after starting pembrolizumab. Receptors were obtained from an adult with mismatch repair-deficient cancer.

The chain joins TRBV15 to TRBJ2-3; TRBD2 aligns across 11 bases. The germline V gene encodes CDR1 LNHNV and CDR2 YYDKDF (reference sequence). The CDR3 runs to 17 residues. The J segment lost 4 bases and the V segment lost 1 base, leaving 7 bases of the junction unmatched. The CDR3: CATSRGTSGSRADTQYF. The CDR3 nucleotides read TGTGCCACCAGCAGAGGAACTAGCGGGAGTCGCGCAGATACGCAGTATTTT.

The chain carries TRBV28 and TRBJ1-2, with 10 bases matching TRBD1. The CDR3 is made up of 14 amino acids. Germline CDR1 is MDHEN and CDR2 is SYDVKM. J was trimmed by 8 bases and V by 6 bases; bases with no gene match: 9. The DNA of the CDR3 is TGTGCCAGCAGCCCCTCCCGGGACAGGGGAGGCTACACCTTC. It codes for CASSPSRDRGGYTF.

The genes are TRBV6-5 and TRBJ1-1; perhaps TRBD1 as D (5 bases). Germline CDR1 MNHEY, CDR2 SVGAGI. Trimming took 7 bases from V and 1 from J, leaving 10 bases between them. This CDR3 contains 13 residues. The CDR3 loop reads CASTGGANTEAFF. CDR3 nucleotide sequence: TGTGCCAGCACAGGCGGGGCGAACACTGAAGCTTTCTTT.

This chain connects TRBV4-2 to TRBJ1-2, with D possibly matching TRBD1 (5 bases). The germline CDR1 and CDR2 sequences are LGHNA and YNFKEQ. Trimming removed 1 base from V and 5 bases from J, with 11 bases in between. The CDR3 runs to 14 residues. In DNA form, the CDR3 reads TGTGCCAGCAGCCAAGGAGGGACCGCGTATGGCTACACCTTC. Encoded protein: CASSQGGTAYGYTF.

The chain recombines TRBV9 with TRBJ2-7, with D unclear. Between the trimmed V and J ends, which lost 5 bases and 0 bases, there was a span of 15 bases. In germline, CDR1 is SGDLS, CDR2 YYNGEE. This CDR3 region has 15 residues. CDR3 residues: CASSPSEPNSYEQYF. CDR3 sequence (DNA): TGTGCCAGCAGTCCCAGTGAACCCAACTCCTACGAGCAGTACTTC.

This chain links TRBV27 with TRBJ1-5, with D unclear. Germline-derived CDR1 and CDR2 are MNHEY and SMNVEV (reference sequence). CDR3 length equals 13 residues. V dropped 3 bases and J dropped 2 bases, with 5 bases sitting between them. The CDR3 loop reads CASSFGGNQPQHF. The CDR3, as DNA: TGTGCCAGCAGTTTTGGTGGCAATCAGCCCCAGCATTTT.

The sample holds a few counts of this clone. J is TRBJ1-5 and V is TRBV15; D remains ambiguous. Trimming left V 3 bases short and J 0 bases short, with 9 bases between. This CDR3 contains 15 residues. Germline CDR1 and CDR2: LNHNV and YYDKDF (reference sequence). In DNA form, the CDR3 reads TGTGCCACCAGCAGGGCTTCCTATAGCAATCAGCCCCAGCATTTT. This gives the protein CATSRASYSNQPQHF.

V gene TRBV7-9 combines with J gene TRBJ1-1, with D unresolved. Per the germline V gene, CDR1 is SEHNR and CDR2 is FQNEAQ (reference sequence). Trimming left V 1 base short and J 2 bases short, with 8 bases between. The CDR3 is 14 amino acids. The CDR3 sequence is CASSLGGTNTEAFF. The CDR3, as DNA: TGTGCCAGCAGCTTAGGGGGTACAAACACTGAAGCTTTCTTT.

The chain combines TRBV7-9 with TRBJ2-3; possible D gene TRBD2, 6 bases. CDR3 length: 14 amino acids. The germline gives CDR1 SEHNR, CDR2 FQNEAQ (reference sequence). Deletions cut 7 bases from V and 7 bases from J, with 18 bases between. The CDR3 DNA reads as TGTGCCAGCACCTTTGGGGGTAGCGGACATACGCAGTATTTT. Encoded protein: CASTFGGSGHTQYF.

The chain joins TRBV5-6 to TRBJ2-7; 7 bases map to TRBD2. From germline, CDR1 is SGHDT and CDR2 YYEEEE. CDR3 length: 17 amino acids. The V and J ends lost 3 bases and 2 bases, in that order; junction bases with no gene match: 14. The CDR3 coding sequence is TGTGCCAGCAGCTCTATTAGCCGTACACGGGAGGCCTACGAGCAGTACTTC. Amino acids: CASSSISRTREAYEQYF.

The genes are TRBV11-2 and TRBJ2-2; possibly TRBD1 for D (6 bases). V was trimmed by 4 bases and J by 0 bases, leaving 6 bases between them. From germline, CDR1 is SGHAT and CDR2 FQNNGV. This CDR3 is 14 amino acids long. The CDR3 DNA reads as TGTGCCAGCAGCTGGACAGCGAACACCGGGGAGCTGTTTTTT. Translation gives CASSWTANTGELFF.

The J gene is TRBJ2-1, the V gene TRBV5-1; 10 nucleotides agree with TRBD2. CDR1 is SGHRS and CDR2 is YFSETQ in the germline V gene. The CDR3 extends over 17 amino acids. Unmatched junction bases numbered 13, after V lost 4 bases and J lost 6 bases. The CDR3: CASSSSSGLAGVNEQFF. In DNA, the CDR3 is TGCGCCAGCAGCAGCTCCTCTGGGCTAGCGGGAGTCAATGAGCAGTTCTTC.

DNA for the CDR3: TGTGCCAGCAGCCAAGATCTTAGCGGGGCAGCCTACGAGCAGTACTTC. Its translation is CASSQDLSGAAYEQYF. The rearrangement uses TRBV4-2 and TRBJ2-7, with 8 bases aligning to TRBD2. The V gene end was trimmed by 0 bases and the J gene end by 2 bases; junction bases not matched to a gene: 6. The CDR3 totals 16 residues. The germline V gene has CDR1 LGHNA and CDR2 YNFKEQ.